This is a list of T cell receptor beta chains from one sample in a study of early T cells in non-severe SARS-CoV-2 infection. TCRdb ran MiXCR on the 5' RACE reads and lists one entry per CDR3 protein. The sample records tens of thousands of distinct CDR3 sequences, roughly 8% being singletons. The specimen comprised whole blood, sampled at baseline. Receptors were obtained from an adult who was a healthcare worker with PCR-confirmed SARS-CoV-2 infection or an uninfected control (not recorded which). Each CDR3 is given with its conserved first and last residue. The order of the fields is clone size, D gene, J gene, V gene, CDR3 protein, CDR3 DNA. The D gene is left open where the match is weak. Where a row states a size, it is once, few, many or the class of an expanded clone; other rows omit it.

many . TRBJ2-3 TRBV7-2 CASSLAVGTDTQYF TGTGCCAGCAGCTTAGCAGTTGGCACAGATACGCAGTATTTT
many . TRBJ2-7 TRBV29-1 CSATLTYEQYF TGCAGCGCGACTTTAACCTACGAGCAGTACTTC
. . TRBJ1-4 TRBV11-2 CASSLGFREEKLFF TGTGCCAGCAGCTTAGGTTTCCGGGAGGAAAAACTGTTTTTT
few . TRBJ2-7 TRBV10-3 CAISELRGSQYF TGTGCCATCAGTGAGTTGAGGGGTAGTCAGTACTTC
. . TRBJ2-7 TRBV19 CASSIQQGPTYEQYF TGTGCCAGTAGTATCCAGCAGGGCCCCACCTACGAGCAGTACTTC
many TRBD2 TRBJ2-1 TRBV11-2 CASSLDGSGGTYNEQFF TGTGCCAGCAGCTTAGATGGTAGCGGGGGAACCTACAATGAGCAGTTCTTC
many . TRBJ1-6 TRBV12-3/TRBV12-4 CASSSLNSPLHF TGTGCCAGCAGTTCCTTGAATTCACCCCTCCACTTT
few TRBD1 TRBJ2-2 TRBV12-3/TRBV12-4 CASSRQGGTGELFF TGTGCCAGCAGTCGACAGGGTGGCACCGGGGAGCTGTTTTTT
few TRBD2 TRBJ2-5 TRBV7-2 CASSLIGTSSETQYF TGTGCCAGCAGCTTAATCGGGACTAGCAGTGAGACCCAGTACTTC
few . TRBJ2-3 TRBV20-1 CSARSSSTDTQYF TGCAGTGCTAGAAGTTCTAGCACAGATACGCAGTATTTT
. TRBD2 TRBJ2-5 TRBV20-1 CSARDSLQRGTRGQYF TGCAGTGCTAGAGATTCTCTCCAGCGGGGGACCAGGGGCCAGTACTTC
few . TRBJ2-3 TRBV4-1 CASSPRTSTDTQYF TGCGCCAGCAGCCCCCGGACGAGCACAGATACGCAGTATTTT
many TRBD1 TRBJ2-1 TRBV10-1 CASSGDSNEQFF TGCGCCAGCAGCGGGGACAGCAATGAGCAGTTCTTC
few . TRBJ1-6 TRBV19 CASSRASGGSSPLHF TGTGCCAGTAGTCGAGCCTCCGGTGGATCATCACCCCTCCACTTT